Presented here are 18 T cell receptor beta chains from one specimen sequenced in a study of T cell repertoires in cytomegalovirus infection. These TCRs are of unknown antigen specificity. TCRdb reanalysed the reads using MiXCR and keeps one entry per CDR3 protein. This table holds hundreds of thousands of distinct CDR3 sequences, 25% to 35% found once. Specimen: cultured PBMCs, collected from culture after CMV antigen stimulation. Every receptor here comes from a human donor in good health (CMV status not recorded). Some clones in this sample may be carry-over from other donors' samples.

The gene calls are TRBV5-4 and TRBJ2-3, with 8 bases that match TRBD2. Germline V CDR1 and CDR2: SGHNT, YYREEE (reference sequence). The length of the CDR3 is 16 residues. V lost 4 bases, J lost 6 bases, and 13 bases stayed unmatched. CDR3 region: CASSPGLAGRSDTQYF. The CDR3 DNA sequence: TGTGCCAGCAGCCCTGGACTAGCCGGGAGGTCGGATACGCAGTATTTT.

This rearrangement joins TRBV6-5 to TRBJ1-1; the match to TRBD1 covers 10 bases. Germline CDR1 MNHEY, CDR2 SVGAGI. V lost 1 base to trimming and J lost 8 bases; unmatched junction nucleotides: 7. The CDR3 runs to 15 residues. This CDR3 is CASSYWATGGGEAFF. In nucleotides, the CDR3 is TGTGCCAGCAGTTACTGGGCGACAGGGGGCGGAGAAGCTTTCTTT.

There are a few counts of this clonotype. The chain employs TRBV7-2 and TRBJ1-1; D remains ambiguous. The V end lost 1 base, the J end lost 12 bases, and 18 bases lay between the germline ends. CDR1 is SGHTA, CDR2 FQGNSA, per germline. This CDR3 region has 14 residues. The chain's CDR3 is CASSLVVLESWPFF. CDR3 bases: TGTGCCAGCAGCTTAGTCGTCCTGGAAAGCTGGCCTTTCTTT.

This chain links TRBV7-2 with TRBJ2-6; 7 nucleotides align to TRBD1. Per germline, CDR1 SGHTA and CDR2 FQGNSA. J was trimmed by 1 base and V by 5 bases; bases with no gene match: 2. CDR3 length: 15 residues. The CDR3 here is CASSRGPSGANVLTF. The CDR3 DNA follows: TGTGCCAGCAGCAGGGGGCCTTCTGGGGCCAACGTCCTGACTTTC. The full variable domain, with the rest looked up from reference TRBV7-2 and TRBJ2-6, is GAGVSQSPSNKVTEKGKDVELRCDPISGHTALYWYRQSLGQGLEFLIYFQGNSAPDKSGLPSDRFSAERTGGSVSTLTIQRTQQEDSAVYLCASSRGPSGANVLTFGAGSRLTVL.

The chain combines TRBV20-1 with TRBJ1-2; D call uncertain. There are 11 residues in the CDR3. V lost 6 bases, J lost 8 bases, and 13 bases lay in between. The V gene's germline CDR1 is DFQATT and CDR2 SNEGSKA (reference sequence). DNA for the CDR3: TGCAGTGCCCTCAACTTCGGAGGCTACACCTTC. This sequence encodes CSALNFGGYTF.

This clonotype was recorded many times. The chain combines TRBV7-2 with TRBJ2-7; no definite D call. V gave up 1 base and J gave up 2 bases, with 21 bases separating them. CDR1 SGHTA and CDR2 FQGNSA come from the germline V gene. This CDR3 region has 18 residues. The CDR3 spells CASSLVRRGNIRTYEQYF. CDR3 nucleotide sequence: TGTGCCAGCAGCTTAGTCAGGAGAGGCAACATCAGGACCTACGAGCAGTACTTC.

The V and J genes are TRBV4-1 and TRBJ1-1; 11 nucleotides match TRBD1. With V trimmed by 2 bases and J by 10 bases, 9 bases remained unmatched. Germline V gives CDR1 MGHRA, CDR2 YSYEKL. There are 15 residues in the CDR3. CDR3 sequence reads: CASSQLPGQGVVAFF. DNA of the CDR3: TGCGCCAGCAGCCAACTACCGGGACAGGGGGTTGTAGCTTTCTTT.

J is TRBJ1-1 and V is TRBV7-3; tentative D call: TRBD1 (6 bases). Germline V lookup: CDR1 SGHTA, CDR2 FQGTGA. The CDR3 loop spans 15 amino acids. V was clipped by 5 bases and J by 0 bases, with 13 bases between them. Here the CDR3 DNA reads TGTGCCAGCAGCCCGGGGGGGCGGATGAACACTGAAGCTTTCTTT. Its protein is CASSPGGRMNTEAFF. The full variable domain, with the rest looked up from reference TRBV7-3 and TRBJ1-1, is GAGVSQTPSNKVTEKGKYVELRCDPISGHTALYWYRQSLGQGPEFLIYFQGTGAADDSGLPNDRFFAVRPEGSVSTLKIQRTERGDSAVYLCASSPGGRMNTEAFFGQGTRLTVV.

This clonotype was counted many times. The chain joins TRBV7-2 to TRBJ1-5; D gene uncertain. This CDR3 is built from 15 residues. Deletions cut 1 base from V and 0 bases from J, with 7 bases between. Germline V lookup: CDR1 SGHTA, CDR2 FQGNSA. CDR3 bases: TGTGCCAGCAGCTTAGATAGCTATAGCAATCAGCCCCAGCATTTT. It is translated as CASSLDSYSNQPQHF.

This sequence joins TRBV29-1 and TRBJ1-2; D is unresolved. CDR3 length equals 11 residues. Germline values: CDR1 SQVTM, CDR2 ANQGSEA. V shed 5 bases and J shed 7 bases, with 11 bases lying between them. The CDR3 reads CSVLGSGGYTF. The CDR3 DNA sequence: TGCAGCGTTTTAGGTAGCGGTGGCTACACCTTC.

There are a few counts of this clonotype. The chain uses TRBV6-1 and TRBJ1-2; D possibly corresponds to TRBD1 (5 bases). Germline V gene sequence: CDR1 MNHNS, CDR2 SASEGT. Trimming took 1 base from V and 5 from J, leaving 14 bases between them. The CDR3 loop spans 15 amino acids. The CDR3 bases are TGTGCCAGCAGTGAAGGGGGAGGGGTGGCATATGGCTACACCTTC. It codes for CASSEGGGVAYGYTF.

This clonotype was seen a few times. The chain is built from TRBV7-2 and TRBJ1-1; a possible D gene is TRBD1 (6 bases). Per the germline V gene, CDR1 is SGHTA and CDR2 is FQGNSA. This CDR3 has 17 residues. The V and J ends lost 1 base and 4 bases respectively, with 19 bases between them. The CDR3 region has the DNA TGTGCCAGCAGCTTAGTAAGGGGAACAGGGATAGGCACTGAAGCTTTCTTT. It yields the protein CASSLVRGTGIGTEAFF.

The chain is built from TRBV7-2 and TRBJ2-7; a possible D gene is TRBD1 (5 bases). The CDR3 has 15 amino acids. CDR1 is SGHTA, CDR2 FQGNSA, per germline. The germline V and J ends were trimmed by 5 bases and 2 bases, with 16 bases remaining between them. The CDR3 DNA follows: TGTGCCAGCAGCCGAGGCCCCGACAGAACCTACGAGCAGTACTTC. Protein product: CASSRGPDRTYEQYF.

The chain uses TRBV6-2 or TRBV6-3 and TRBJ2-1; 14 nucleotides match TRBD2. Trimming cost V 2 bases and J 12 bases; bases outside gene matches: 9. Per the germline V gene, CDR1 is MNHEY and CDR2 is SVGEGT. The CDR3 is made up of 16 amino acids. For the CDR3, the DNA is TGTGCCAGCAGTTACCGACTAGCGGGAGGGCCGCATGCGCAGTTCTTC. It is translated as CASSYRLAGGPHAQFF.

This rearrangement joins TRBV28 to TRBJ2-5, with 13 bases matching TRBD2. Per the germline V gene, CDR1 is MDHEN and CDR2 is SYDVKM. V shed 3 bases and J 3 bases; nucleotides not matched to a gene: 4. This CDR3 is 16 amino acids long. For the CDR3, the DNA is TGTGCCAGCAGTTTCCCCGGGACTAGCGGGAAAGAGACCCAGTACTTC. Residues: CASSFPGTSGKETQYF.

This clonotype showed up just a few times. The chain employs TRBV14 and TRBJ2-3; D is unclear. The V gene's germline CDR1 is SGHDN and CDR2 FVKESK. The CDR3 runs to 16 residues. Between the trimmed V and J ends, which lost 1 base and 3 bases, there was a span of 14 bases. The CDR3 DNA sequence: TGTGCCAGCAGCCAAGTGTCCCATCTGGGGACAGATACGCAGTATTTT. Protein: CASSQVSHLGTDTQYF.

CDR3 nucleotides: TGTGCCAGCAGCCAAGCTAGGGGGACTAGCGGGATTCACGAGCAGTACTTC. The encoded protein is CASSQARGTSGIHEQYF. The chain couples TRBV4-2 to TRBJ2-7; TRBD2 agrees at 13 bases. This CDR3 spans 17 amino acids. The germline CDR1 and CDR2 sequences are LGHNA and YNFKEQ. V was clipped by 1 base and J by 5 bases; unmatched bases: 8.

The V and J genes are TRBV11-3 and TRBJ2-6; D tentatively fits TRBD1 or TRBD2 (5 bases each). Germline assignment: CDR1 SGHNT and CDR2 YENEEA. The CDR3 runs 18 residues. The V end was cut by 1 base, the J end by 4 bases, with 17 bases between. CDR3 in amino acids: CASSLGGYGSLGANVLTF. Written as DNA, the CDR3 is TGTGCCAGCAGCTTAGGGGGGTACGGTTCTCTCGGGGCCAACGTCCTGACTTTC.